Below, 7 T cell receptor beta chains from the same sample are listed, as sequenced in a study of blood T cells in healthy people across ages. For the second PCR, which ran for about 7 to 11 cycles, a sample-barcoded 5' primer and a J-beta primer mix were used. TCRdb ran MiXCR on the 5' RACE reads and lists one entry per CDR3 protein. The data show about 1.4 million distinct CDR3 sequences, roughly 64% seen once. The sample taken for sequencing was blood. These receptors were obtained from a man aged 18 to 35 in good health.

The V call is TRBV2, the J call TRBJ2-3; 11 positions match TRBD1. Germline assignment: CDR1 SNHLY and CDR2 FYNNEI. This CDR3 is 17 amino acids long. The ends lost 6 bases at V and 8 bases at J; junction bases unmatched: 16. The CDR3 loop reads CASRGGTGGLARGTQYF. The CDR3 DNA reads TGTGCCAGCAGGGGAGGGACAGGGGGATTGGCACGGGGTACGCAGTATTTT. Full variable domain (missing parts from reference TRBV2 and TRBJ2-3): EPEVTQTPSHQVTQMGQEVILRCVPISNHLYFYWYRQILGQKVEFLVSFYNNEISEKSEIFDDQFSVERPDGSNFTLKIRSTKLEDSAMYFCASRGGTGGLARGTQYFGPGTRLTVL.

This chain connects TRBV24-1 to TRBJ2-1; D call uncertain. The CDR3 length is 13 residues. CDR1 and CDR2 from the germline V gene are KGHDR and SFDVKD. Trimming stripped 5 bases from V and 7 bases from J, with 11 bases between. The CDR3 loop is CATSAGVLNEQFF. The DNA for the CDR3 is TGTGCCACCAGTGCTGGGGTTCTGAATGAGCAGTTCTTC.

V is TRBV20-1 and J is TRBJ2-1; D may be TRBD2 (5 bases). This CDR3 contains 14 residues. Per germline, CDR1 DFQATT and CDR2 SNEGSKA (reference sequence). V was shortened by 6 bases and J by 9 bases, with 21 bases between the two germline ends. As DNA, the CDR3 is TGCAGTGCCAGACTGACTATGAAGGCGGTTGAGCAGTTCTTC. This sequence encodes CSARLTMKAVEQFF.

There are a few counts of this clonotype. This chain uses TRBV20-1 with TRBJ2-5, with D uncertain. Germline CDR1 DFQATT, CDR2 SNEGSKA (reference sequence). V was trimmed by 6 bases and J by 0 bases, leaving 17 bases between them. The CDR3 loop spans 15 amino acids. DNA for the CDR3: TGCAGTGCCCCAAGGCAAGCGCCGAACCAAGAGACCCAGTACTTC. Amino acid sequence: CSAPRQAPNQETQYF.

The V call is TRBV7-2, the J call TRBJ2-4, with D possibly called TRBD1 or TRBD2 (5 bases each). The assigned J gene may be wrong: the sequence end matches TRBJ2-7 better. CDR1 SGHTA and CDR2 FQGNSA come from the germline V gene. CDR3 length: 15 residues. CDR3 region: CASSFSRGSDYEQYF. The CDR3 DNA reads TGTGCCAGCAGCTTTTCGAGGGGTTCGGACTACGAGCAGTACTTC.

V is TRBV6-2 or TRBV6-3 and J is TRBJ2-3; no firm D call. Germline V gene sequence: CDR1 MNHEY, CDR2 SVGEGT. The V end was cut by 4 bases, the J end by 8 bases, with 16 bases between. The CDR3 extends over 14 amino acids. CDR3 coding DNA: TGTGCCAGCAGTTTCCCTGAGATCCAGCGTACGCAGTATTTT. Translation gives CASSFPEIQRTQYF.

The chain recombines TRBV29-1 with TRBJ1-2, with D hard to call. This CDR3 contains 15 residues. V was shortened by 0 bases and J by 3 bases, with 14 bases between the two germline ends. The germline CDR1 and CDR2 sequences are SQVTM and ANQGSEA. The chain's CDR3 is CSVEEWQEDDYGYTF. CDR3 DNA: TGCAGCGTTGAAGAGTGGCAGGAAGATGACTATGGCTACACCTTC. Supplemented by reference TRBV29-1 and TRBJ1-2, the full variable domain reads SAVISQKPSRDICQRGTSLTIQCQVDSQVTMMFWYRQQPGQSLTLIATANQGSEATYESGFVIDKFPISRPNLTFSTLTVSNMSPEDSSIYLCSVEEWQEDDYGYTFGSGTRLTVV.